This T cell receptor beta chain was profiled in a study of memory CD4+ T cells and cytomegalovirus serostatus. Single viable CD3+CD4+CD8-CD45RO+ cells were sorted as the memory CD4+ T cells. In the authors' methods: Out-of-frame sequences were removed, leaving some 2 million distinct TCRbeta sequences. Produced via immunoSEQ multiplex PCR; TCRdb's table is partial and in-frame only. D and trimming were read from the DNA, whereas the V and J calls and clone size are those reported in that table. The sample lists approximately 40,000 clones; 70% to 80% were seen once. Per germline, CDR1 SGHNT and CDR2 YYREEE (reference sequence). The CDR3 has 16 residues. V lost 1 base, J lost 9 bases, and 22 bases lay in between.

The sequence derives from an adult in good health and CMV-seronegative. V usage is TRBV5-4 and J usage is TRBJ1-2, with D perhaps TRBD1 (6 bases). The sample was memory CD4+ T cells from blood. The chain's CDR3 is CASSLKSGGTFNSYTF. CDR3 DNA sequence: TGTGCCAGCAGCTTGAAGTCTGGAGGGACATTCAATAGCTACACCTTC.